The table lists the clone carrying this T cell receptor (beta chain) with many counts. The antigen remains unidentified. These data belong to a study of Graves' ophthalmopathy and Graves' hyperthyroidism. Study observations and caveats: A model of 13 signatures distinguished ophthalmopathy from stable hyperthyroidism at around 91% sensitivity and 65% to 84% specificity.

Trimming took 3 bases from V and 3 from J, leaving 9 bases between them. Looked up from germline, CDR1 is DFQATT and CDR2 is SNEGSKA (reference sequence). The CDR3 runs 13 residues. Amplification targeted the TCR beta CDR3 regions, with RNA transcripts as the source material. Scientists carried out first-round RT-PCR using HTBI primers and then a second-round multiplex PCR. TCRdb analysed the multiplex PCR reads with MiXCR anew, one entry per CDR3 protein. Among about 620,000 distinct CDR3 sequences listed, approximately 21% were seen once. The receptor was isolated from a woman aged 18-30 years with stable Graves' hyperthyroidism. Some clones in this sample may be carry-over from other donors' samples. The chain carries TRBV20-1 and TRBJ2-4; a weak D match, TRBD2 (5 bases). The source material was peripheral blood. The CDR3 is CSARWGDKNIQYF. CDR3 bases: TGCAGTGCTAGGTGGGGAGACAAAAACATTCAGTACTTC.